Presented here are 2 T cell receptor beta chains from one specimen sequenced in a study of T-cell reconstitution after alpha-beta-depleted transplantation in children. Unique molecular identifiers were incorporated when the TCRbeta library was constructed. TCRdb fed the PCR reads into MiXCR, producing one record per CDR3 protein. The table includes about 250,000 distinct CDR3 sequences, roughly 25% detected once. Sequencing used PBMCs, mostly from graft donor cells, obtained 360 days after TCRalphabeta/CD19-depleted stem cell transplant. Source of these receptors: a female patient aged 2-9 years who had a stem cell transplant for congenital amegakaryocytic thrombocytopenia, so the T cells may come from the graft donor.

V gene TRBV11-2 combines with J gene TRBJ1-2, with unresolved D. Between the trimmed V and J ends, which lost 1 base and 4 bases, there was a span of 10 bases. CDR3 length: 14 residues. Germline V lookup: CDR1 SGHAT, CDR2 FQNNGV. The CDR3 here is CASSLVAVTYGYTF. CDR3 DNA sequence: TGTGCCAGCAGCTTAGTCGCAGTAACCTATGGCTACACCTTC.

The CDR3 coding sequence is TGTGCCAGCAGCGACCCGGGACTAGCCAATGAGCAGTTCTTC. The encoded protein is CASSDPGLANEQFF. This chain links TRBV7-8 with TRBJ2-1; TRBD2 agrees at 9 bases. The J segment lost 6 bases and the V segment lost 5 bases, leaving 5 bases of the junction unmatched. The CDR3 sequence is 14 residues long. The germline gives CDR1 SGHVS, CDR2 FQNEAQ. The entire variable domain, with the rest obtained from reference TRBV7-8 and TRBJ2-1, is as follows: GAGVSQSPRYKVAKRGQDVALRCDPISGHVSLFWYQQALGQGPEFLTYFQNEAQLDKSGLPSDRFFAERPEGSVSTLKIQRTQQEDSAVYLCASSDPGLANEQFFGPGTRLTVL.